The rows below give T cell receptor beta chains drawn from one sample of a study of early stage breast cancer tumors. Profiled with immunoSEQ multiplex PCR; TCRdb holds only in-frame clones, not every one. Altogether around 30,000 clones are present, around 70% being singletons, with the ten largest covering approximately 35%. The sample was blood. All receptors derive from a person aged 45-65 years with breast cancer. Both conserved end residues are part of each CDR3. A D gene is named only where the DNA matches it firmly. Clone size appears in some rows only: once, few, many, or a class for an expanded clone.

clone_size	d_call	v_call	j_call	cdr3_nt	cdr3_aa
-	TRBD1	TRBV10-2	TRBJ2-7	TGCGCCAGCAGTGAATTTCGGACAGGGAAGCCGGGGCTCTCCTACGAGCAGTACTTC	CASSEFRTGKPGLSYEQYF
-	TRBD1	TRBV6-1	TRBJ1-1	TGTGCCAGCAGCCACAAGACAGGGGGCACTGAAGCTTTCTTT	CASSHKTGGTEAFF
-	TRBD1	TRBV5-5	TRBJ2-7	TGTGCCAGCAGCCCGGACAGGGGGCACGAGCAGTACTTC	CASSPDRGHEQYF
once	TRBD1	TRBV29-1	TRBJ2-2	TGCAGCGCTTCGACAGGGGTGGACGGGGAGCTGTTTTTT	CSASTGVDGELFF
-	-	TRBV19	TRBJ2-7	TGTGCCAGTAGTATGGAAGGGATTCCCTACGAGCAGTACTTC	CASSMEGIPYEQYF
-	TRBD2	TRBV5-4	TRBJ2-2	TGTGCCAGCAGCTCGGGACTAGCAGACGCGAACACCGGGGAGCTGTTTTTT	CASSSGLADANTGELFF
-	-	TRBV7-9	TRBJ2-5	TGTGCCAGCAGCTTAGGGACAGATCAAGAGACCCAGTACTTC	CASSLGTDQETQYF
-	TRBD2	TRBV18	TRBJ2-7	TGTGCCAGCTCACCGGGACTAGCGGGAAACGAGCAGTACTTC	CASSPGLAGNEQYF
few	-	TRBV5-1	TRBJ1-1	TGCGCCAGCAGCCCTGACACGAACACTGAAGCTTTCTTT	CASSPDTNTEAFF
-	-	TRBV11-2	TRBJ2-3	TGTGCCAGCAGCTTAGATTTAGGGACAGATACGCAGTATTTT	CASSLDLGTDTQYF
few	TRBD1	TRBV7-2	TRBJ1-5	TGTGCCAGCAGCACTCAGGACAGGCAAGATCAGCCCCAGCATTTT	CASSTQDRQDQPQHF
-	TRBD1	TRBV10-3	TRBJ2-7	TGTGCCATTGGGACAGGGAACTCCTACGAGCAGTACTTC	CAIGTGNSYEQYF
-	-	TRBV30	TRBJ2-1	TGTGCCTGGAGTTTGGTTGGAAGGGGAACATACAATGAGCAGTTCTTC	CAWSLVGRGTYNEQFF
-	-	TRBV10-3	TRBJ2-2	TGTGCCATCAGGGAGGCCCCTCGCACCGGGGAGCTGTTTTTT	CAIREAPRTGELFF
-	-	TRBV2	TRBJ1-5	TGTGCCAGCAGATTGTCAACTATGGATCAGCCCCAGCATTTT	CASRLSTMDQPQHF
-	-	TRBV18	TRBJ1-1	TGTGCCAGCTTAACAGACATGAACACTGAAGCTTTCTTT	CASLTDMNTEAFF
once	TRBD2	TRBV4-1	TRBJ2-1	TGCGCCAGCAGCCAAAGAAGCGGGAGTGGACAGGAGCAGTTCTTC	CASSQRSGSGQEQFF
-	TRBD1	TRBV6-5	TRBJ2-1	TGTGCCAGCAGTTTCGGGACAGCTAGCTCCTACAATGAGCAGTTCTTC	CASSFGTASSYNEQFF
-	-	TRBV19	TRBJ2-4	TGTGCCAGTAGTATGTCAGTCGGAAACATTCAGTACTTC	CASSMSVGNIQYF
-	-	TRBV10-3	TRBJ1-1	TGTGCCATCAGACGAAGTAGAGACTTGAACACTGAAGCTTTCTTT	CAIRRSRDLNTEAFF
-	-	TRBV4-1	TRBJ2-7	TGCGCCAGCAGCCAAGAGTACAGCTCCTACGAGCAGTACTTC	CASSQEYSSYEQYF
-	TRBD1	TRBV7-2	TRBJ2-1	TGTGCCAGCAGCTTACGACAGGGGTATAATGAGCAGTTCTTC	CASSLRQGYNEQFF
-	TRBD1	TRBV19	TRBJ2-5	TGTGCCAGTAGTCCCGGACAGGTGTACGAAGAGACCCAGTACTTC	CASSPGQVYEETQYF
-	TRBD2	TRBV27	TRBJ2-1	TGTGCCATCAGCGGGAGGGCTGACGGCAATGAGCAGTTCTTC	CAISGRADGNEQFF
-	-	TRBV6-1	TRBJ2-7	TGTGCCAGCAGTGAAGGACTTCACCTCTACGAGCAGTACTTC	CASSEGLHLYEQYF
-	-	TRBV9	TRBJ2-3	TGTGCCAGCAGCGTAGACGGCAGGGAAACAGATACGCAGTATTTT	CASSVDGRETDTQYF
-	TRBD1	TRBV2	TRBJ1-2	TGTGCCAGCAGTGAAGGGCAGGGGGTGCTCAGGGGCTACACCTTC	CASSEGQGVLRGYTF
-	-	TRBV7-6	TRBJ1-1	TGTGCCAGCAGCTTAGCGTACGGAGGAGATGAAGCTTTCTTT	CASSLAYGGDEAFF
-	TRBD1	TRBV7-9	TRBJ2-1	TGTGCCAGCAGCTTAACACAGGGGCACAATGAGCAGTTCTTC	CASSLTQGHNEQFF
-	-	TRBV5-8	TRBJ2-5	TGTGCCAGCAGCTTGAGGGGTAACCAAGAGACCCAGTACTTC	CASSLRGNQETQYF
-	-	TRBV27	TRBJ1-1	TGTGCCAGCAGCACGCCCCCGAACACTGAAGCTTTCTTT	CASSTPPNTEAFF
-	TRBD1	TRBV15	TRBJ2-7	TGTGCCACCAGCACACGGACAGGGCTAAGCTCCTACGAGCAGTACTTC	CATSTRTGLSSYEQYF
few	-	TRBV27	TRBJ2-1	TGTGCCAGCAGTTTAGGGCCCCGATACAATGAGCAGTTCTTC	CASSLGPRYNEQFF
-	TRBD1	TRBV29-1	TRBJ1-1	TGCAGCGTTGATAAATGGGACAGGCGTGAAGCTTTCTTT	CSVDKWDRREAFF
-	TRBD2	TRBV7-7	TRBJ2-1	TGTGCTAGCAGTACAATAGCGGGAGGGCCCTACAATGAGCAGTTCTTC	CASSTIAGGPYNEQFF
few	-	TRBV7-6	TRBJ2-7	TGTGCCAGCAGCTCGGGACCAAACTACGAGCAGTACTTC	CASSSGPNYEQYF
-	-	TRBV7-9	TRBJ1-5	TGTGCCAGCAGCCCAGACAGCCGTAGCAATCAGCCCCAGCATTTT	CASSPDSRSNQPQHF
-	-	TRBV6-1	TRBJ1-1	TGTGCCAGCAGTGATCGGTGGACTGAAGCTTTCTTT	CASSDRWTEAFF
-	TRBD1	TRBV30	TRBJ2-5	TGTGCCTGGAATACAGGGGGCCCAGAGACCCAGTACTTC	CAWNTGGPETQYF
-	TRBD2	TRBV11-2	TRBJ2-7	TGTGCCAGCAGCTTAGGTGGGACTAGCGGGAGAGGAGTCCCCTACGAGCAGTACTTC	CASSLGGTSGRGVPYEQYF
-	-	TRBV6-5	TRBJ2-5	TGTGCCAGCAGTTACGGGGTTAAAGAGACCCAGTACTTC	CASSYGVKETQYF
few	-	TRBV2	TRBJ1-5	TGTGCCAGCAGTGAAGGTTATTCCTGGCAGAATCAGCCCCAGCATTTT	CASSEGYSWQNQPQHF
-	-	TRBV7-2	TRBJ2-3	TGTGCCAGCAGCTCCACGCTAGGAGCAGATACGCAGTATTTT	CASSSTLGADTQYF
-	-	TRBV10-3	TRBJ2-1	TGTGCCATCAGTGAGGGACTGCCCCGAGGTGAGCAGTTCTTC	CAISEGLPRGEQFF
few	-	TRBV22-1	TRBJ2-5	TGTCCTGGGAGCGCAAGTTACCGTCAAGAGACCCAGTACTTC	CPGSASYRQETQYF
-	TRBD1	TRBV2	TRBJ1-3	TGTGCCAGCGGACAGGGACAGGCCGGCTCTGGAAACACCATATATTTT	CASGQGQAGSGNTIYF